This T cell receptor (beta chain) originates from a study of radiotherapy plus CTLA-4 blockade in lung cancer. Study summary: Of all patients, under 20% responded objectively and about 30% showed disease control.

Concerning this clone itself: What it recognizes is unknown.

TCRdb's copy holds only in-frame clones and misses some; the assay was immunoSEQ multiplex PCR. The repertoire holds about 46,000 clones, with 65% to 85% as singletons. Germline-derived CDR1 and CDR2 are SGDLS and YYNGEE. The CDR3 consists of 16 residues. V dropped 3 bases and J dropped 0 bases, with 12 bases sitting between them. Findings of the study overall: Among blood TCR repertoires after radiotherapy plus ipilimumab, tumor-derived clones expanded.

The sample consisted of peripheral blood, taken from a patient treated with radiotherapy plus ipilimumab. V and J are TRBV9 and TRBJ1-4; D gene ambiguous. The sequence was collected from a human donor with non-small cell lung cancer whose response to radiotherapy plus ipilimumab could not be evaluated. The CDR3 loop is CASSANPITTNEKLFF. CDR3 DNA sequence: TGTGCCAGCAGCGCCAACCCTATTACAACTAATGAAAAACTGTTTTTT.